The rows below give T cell receptor beta chains drawn from one sample of a study of blood T cells in healthy people across ages. TCRdb re-analysed the 5' RACE reads in MiXCR, keeping a single row per CDR3 protein. Among fewer than 1 million distinct CDR3 sequences listed, around 43% were seen once. Sequencing was carried out using blood. Receptor source: a man aged 55 to 70 in good health. The conserved cysteine and the conserved F or W are not part of the CDR3 here.

>TRBV4-3|TRBJ1-6
ASSQAAGYNSPLH
>TRBV12-3/TRBV12-4|TRBJ2-3
ASSFGRGGTDTQY
>TRBV7-9|.
ASSLDGTSVPSYNEQY
>TRBV7-7|.
ASRLQAGRETQY
>TRBV12-3/TRBV12-4|TRBJ2-3
ASSVDTQY
>TRBV6-5|TRBJ2-7
ASSPRQGPIYEQY
>TRBV7-2|TRBJ2-1
ASSPRRGYNEQF
>TRBV29-1|TRBJ1-2
SVEGGRSYGYT
>TRBV5-1|TRBJ2-5
ASSPVMEGETQY
>TRBV3-1|TRBJ1-1
ASSQVTGHTEAF
>TRBV21-1|TRBJ2-3
ASSTLLAGGPDTQY
>TRBV7-2|TRBJ1-2
ASSLQANYGYT